Only one count was recorded for the clone carrying this T cell receptor (beta chain). The germline V gene has CDR1 SEHNR and CDR2 FQNEAQ (reference sequence). V was clipped by 5 bases and J by 2 bases; unmatched bases: 7. CDR3 length equals 17 residues. Time point noted: newly diagnosed, previously untreated cHL patient sample. This table comes from immunoSEQ multiplex PCR, and its TCRdb copy is limited to in-frame clones, with some not included. The profile shows 15,000 to 20,000 clones, roughly 87% of them singletons. This specimen belongs to a study of PD-1 blockade in classical Hodgkin lymphoma. Sequencing used peripheral blood mononuclear cells (PBMCs). This receptor was taken from a human donor with classical Hodgkin lymphoma. The J gene is TRBJ2-1, the V gene TRBV7-9; 12 nucleotides align to TRBD2. CDR3 loop: CASSRHGLAGTYNEQFF. CDR3 bases: TGTGCCAGCAGCCGCCACGGACTAGCGGGGACCTACAATGAGCAGTTCTTC.